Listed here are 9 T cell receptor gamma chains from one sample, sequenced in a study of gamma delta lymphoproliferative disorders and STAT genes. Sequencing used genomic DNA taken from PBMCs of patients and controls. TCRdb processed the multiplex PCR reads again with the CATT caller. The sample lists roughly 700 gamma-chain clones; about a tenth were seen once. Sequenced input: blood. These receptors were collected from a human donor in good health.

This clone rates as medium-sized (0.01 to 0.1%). CDR3 sequence: CATWDGPSYKKLF. CDR3 in DNA: TGTGCCACCTGGGACGGGCCTAGTTATAAGAAACTCTTT. The chain combines TRGV2 with TRGJ1 or TRGJ2. TCRdb does not report a J gene; here it was assigned by matching the DNA to germline references. This CDR3 spans 13 amino acids. Germline CDR1 is EGSNGY and CDR2 is YDSYNSKV. V was clipped by 0 bases and J by 6 bases; unmatched bases: 5.

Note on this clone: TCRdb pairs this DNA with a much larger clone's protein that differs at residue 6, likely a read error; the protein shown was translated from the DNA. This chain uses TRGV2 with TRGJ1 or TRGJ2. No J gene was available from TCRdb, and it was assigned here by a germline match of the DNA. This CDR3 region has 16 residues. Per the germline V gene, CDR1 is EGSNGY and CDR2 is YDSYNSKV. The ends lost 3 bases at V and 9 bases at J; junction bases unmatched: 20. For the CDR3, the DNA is TGTGCCACCTGGGACAGGCCTTCCCTCAAGTCCAGTAAGAAACTCTTT. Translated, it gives CATWDRPSLKSSKKLF.

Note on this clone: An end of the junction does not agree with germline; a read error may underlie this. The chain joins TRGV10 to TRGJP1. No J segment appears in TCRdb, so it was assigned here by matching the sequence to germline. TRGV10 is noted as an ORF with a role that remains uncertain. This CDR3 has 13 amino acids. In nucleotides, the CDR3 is TGCAGCGTGGGCCCGACCACTGGTTGGTTCAAGATATTT. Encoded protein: CSVGPTTGWFKIF.

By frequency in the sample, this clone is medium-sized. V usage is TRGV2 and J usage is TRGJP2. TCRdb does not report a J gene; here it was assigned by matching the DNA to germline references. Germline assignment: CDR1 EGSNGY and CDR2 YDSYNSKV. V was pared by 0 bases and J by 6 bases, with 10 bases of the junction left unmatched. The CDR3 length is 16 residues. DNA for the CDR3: TGTGCCACCTGGGACGGGGGCGGAGCTGGTGATTGGATCAAGACGTTT. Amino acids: CATWDGGGAGDWIKTF.

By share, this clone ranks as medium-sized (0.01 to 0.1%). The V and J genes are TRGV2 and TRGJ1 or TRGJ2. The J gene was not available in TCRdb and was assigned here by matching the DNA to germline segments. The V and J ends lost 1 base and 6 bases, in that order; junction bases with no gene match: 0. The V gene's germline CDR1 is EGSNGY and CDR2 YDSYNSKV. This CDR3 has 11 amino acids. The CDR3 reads CATWDGYKKLF. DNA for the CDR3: TGTGCCACCTGGGACGGTTATAAGAAACTCTTT.

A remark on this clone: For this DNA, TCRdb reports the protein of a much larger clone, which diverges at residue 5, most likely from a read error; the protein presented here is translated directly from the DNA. Here the CDR3 DNA reads TGTGCCACCTGGGGCCGGGTAGGTAAACCTGGGGGTAAGAAACTCTTT. Residues: CATWGRVGKPGGKKLF. This chain connects TRGV2 to TRGJ1 or TRGJ2. The J gene is absent in TCRdb and was assigned here via DNA matching to germline. The ends lost 5 bases at V and 9 bases at J; junction bases unmatched: 22. The V gene's germline CDR1 is EGSNGY and CDR2 YDSYNSKV. CDR3 length equals 16 residues.

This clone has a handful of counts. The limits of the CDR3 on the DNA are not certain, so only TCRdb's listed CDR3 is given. The CDR3 loop is CATWDKRNSLAVEQHF. The J segment was not called; the V segment is TRGV4. Germline V lookup: CDR1 EGSTGY, CDR2 YDSYTSSV. Termini included, the CDR3 measures 16 amino acids.

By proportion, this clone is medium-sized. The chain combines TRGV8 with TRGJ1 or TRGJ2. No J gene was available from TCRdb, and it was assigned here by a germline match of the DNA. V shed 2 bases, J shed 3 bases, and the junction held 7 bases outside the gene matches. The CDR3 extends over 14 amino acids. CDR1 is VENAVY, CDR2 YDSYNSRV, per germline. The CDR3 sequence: CATWDKGIYYKKLF. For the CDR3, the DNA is TGTGCCACCTGGGATAAAGGAATTTATTATAAGAAACTCTTT.

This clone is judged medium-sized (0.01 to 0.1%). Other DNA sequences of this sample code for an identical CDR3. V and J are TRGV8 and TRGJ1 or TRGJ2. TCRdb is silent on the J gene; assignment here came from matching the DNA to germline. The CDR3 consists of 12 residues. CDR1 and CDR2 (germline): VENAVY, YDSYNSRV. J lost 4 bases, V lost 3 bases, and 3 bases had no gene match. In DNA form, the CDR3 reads TGTGCCACCTGGGATTTGTATTATAAGAAACTCTTT. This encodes CATWDLYYKKLF.